This T cell receptor (beta chain) was documented in a study of OX40 agonist ivuxolimab in advanced cancers. Study in general: The patients' treatment was ivuxolimab, an agonistic anti-OX40 (CD134) antibody.

Sequenced by immunoSEQ multiplex PCR; TCRdb stores in-frame clones only, minus some. The data contain about 48,000 clones, 80% to 90% of them seen just once; the ten biggest clones take up 10%. V shed 1 base and J shed 6 bases, with 8 bases lying between them. The germline V gene encodes CDR1 SGHRS and CDR2 YFSETQ. The CDR3 loop spans 12 amino acids. Sequencing used CD4+ or CD8+ T cells sorted from blood, obtained in a trial of the OX40 agonist ivuxolimab. The receptor was derived from an adult with an advanced solid tumor such as melanoma, head and neck, liver or kidney cancer. The chain is built from TRBV5-1 and TRBJ2-7; D might be TRBD2 (7 bases). CDR3 residues: CASSLRGAEQYF. The CDR3 nucleotides read TGCGCCAGCAGCTTGCGGGGGGCCGAGCAGTACTTC.